Below, 27 T cell receptor beta chains from the same sample are listed, as sequenced in a study of blood T cell repertoires in COVID-19. The data were produced by immunoSEQ multiplex PCR, yet TCRdb's version contains in-frame clones alone and is incomplete. The repertoire holds roughly 190,000 clones, approximately 90% seen once, with about 7% in the top ten. Sequencing was carried out using peripheral blood. All receptors come from a woman of 80 years or more in a cohort sampled during active or convalescent COVID-19.

The chain carries TRBV5-5 and TRBJ1-5; a possible D gene is TRBD1 (6 bases). Deletions cut 0 bases from V and 6 bases from J, with 13 bases between. This CDR3 has 15 amino acids. CDR1 SGHKS and CDR2 YYEKEE come from the germline V gene (reference sequence). The CDR3 here is CASSLVAGDVQPQHF. The DNA for the CDR3 is TGTGCCAGCAGCTTGGTGGCAGGGGACGTTCAGCCCCAGCATTTT.

The gene calls are TRBV9 and TRBJ2-3, with 9 bases that match TRBD2. Looked up from germline, CDR1 is SGDLS and CDR2 is YYNGEE. V shed 0 bases and J 5 bases; nucleotides not matched to a gene: 7. CDR3 length equals 16 residues. The CDR3 here is CASSVEAGGRGDTQYF. In DNA form, the CDR3 reads TGTGCCAGCAGCGTAGAAGCGGGAGGTCGGGGAGATACGCAGTATTTT.

The chain combines TRBV29-1 with TRBJ1-2; D is uncertain. Per germline, CDR1 SQVTM and CDR2 ANQGSEA. V gave up 2 bases and J gave up 4 bases, with 11 bases separating them. This CDR3 region has 13 residues. This chain's CDR3 is CSVEPGSSYGYTF. The CDR3 bases are TGCAGCGTTGAACCCGGTAGCTCCTATGGCTACACCTTC.

The CDR3 coding sequence is TGTGCCAGCAGTGAAACTTTTGTAGACAGGGCTAACTATGGCTACACCTTC. It codes for CASSETFVDRANYGYTF. The chain joins TRBV2 to TRBJ1-2; 7 nucleotides match TRBD1. J was trimmed by 0 bases and V by 2 bases; bases with no gene match: 9. The CDR3 is 17 amino acids. Germline V lookup: CDR1 SNHLY, CDR2 FYNNEI.

The J gene is TRBJ2-5, the V gene TRBV3-1 (or the pseudogene TRBV3-2); no clear D. This CDR3 has 13 amino acids. The V end lost 1 base, the J end lost 7 bases, and 10 bases lay between the germline ends. CDR1 and CDR2 from the germline V gene are LGHDT and YNNKEL (reference sequence). CDR3 nucleotides: TGTGCCAGCAGCCAAGCGCGAGTGAGGACCCAGTACTTC. Translating gives CASSQARVRTQYF.

The chain's CDR3 is CASSYEGNYGYTF. CDR3 sequence (DNA): TGTGCCAGCAGTTATGAGGGTAACTATGGCTACACCTTC. The V gene is TRBV6-2 or TRBV6-3, the J gene TRBJ1-2; D gene unclear. The germline gives CDR1 MNHEY, CDR2 SVGEGT. V was cut by 3 bases and J by 1 base, with 6 bases left in between. The CDR3 is 13 amino acids.

The gene calls are TRBV19 and TRBJ2-1; a possible D gene is TRBD1 (5 bases). The CDR3 runs to 15 residues. Trimming cost V 3 bases and J 3 bases, with 12 bases left between them. Germline values: CDR1 LNHDA, CDR2 SQIVND (reference sequence). CDR3 region: CASSISREVYNEQFF. The CDR3 coding sequence is TGTGCCAGTAGTATTAGCAGGGAAGTCTACAATGAGCAGTTCTTC. Based on the CDR3 plus reference TRBV19 and TRBJ2-1, the full variable domain is DGGITQSPKYLFRKEGQNVTLSCEQNLNHDAMYWYRQDPGQGLRLIYYSQIVNDFQKGDIAEGYSVSREKKESFPLTVTSAQKNPTAFYLCASSISREVYNEQFFGPGTRLTVL.

This chain links TRBV2 with TRBJ1-2, with 10 positions matching TRBD1. The CDR3 is 16 residues long. J was trimmed by 8 bases and V by 0 bases; bases with no gene match: 9. The V gene's germline CDR1 is SNHLY and CDR2 FYNNEI. In DNA form, the CDR3 reads TGTGCCAGCAGTGAAGCGCTTGGACAGGGGGTACGCGGCTACACCTTC. Its translation: CASSEALGQGVRGYTF.

There are a few counts of this clone. The chain couples TRBV10-3 to TRBJ1-1, with D hard to call. V lost 0 bases, J lost 5 bases, and 10 bases lay in between. The germline CDR1 and CDR2 sequences are ENHRY and SYGVKD. There are 14 residues in the CDR3. The CDR3: CAISESTRETEAFF. The CDR3 bases are TGTGCCATCAGTGAGTCGACTCGGGAAACTGAAGCTTTCTTT.

The chain carries TRBV9 and TRBJ2-3, with a possible D match to TRBD2 (5 bases). The CDR3 is 13 amino acids. Germline CDR1 reads SGDLS; CDR2 reads YYNGEE. Trimming left V 4 bases short and J 5 bases short, with 11 bases between. This CDR3 is CASSPGEIDTQYF. The CDR3 DNA is TGTGCCAGCAGCCCCGGGGAGATAGATACGCAGTATTTT.

This clone was detected once. The chain uses TRBV3-1 (or the pseudogene TRBV3-2) and TRBJ2-1, with 9 bases lining up with TRBD2. The CDR3 is 19 residues long. V shed 1 base and J 4 bases; nucleotides not matched to a gene: 14. The germline CDR1 and CDR2 sequences are LGHDT and YNNKEL (reference sequence). The CDR3 spells CASSQVVLSGSFNYNEQFF. DNA of the CDR3: TGTGCCAGCAGCCAAGTTGTGCTTAGCGGGAGCTTCAATTACAATGAGCAGTTCTTC.

The chain employs TRBV7-2 and TRBJ2-3; 7 bases are a match to TRBD2. V dropped 3 bases and J dropped 0; count of bases not matched to a gene: 12. CDR3 size: 18 residues. Per the germline V gene, CDR1 is SGHTA and CDR2 is FQGNSA. The CDR3 spells CASSFIRLAKTSTDTQYF. DNA for the CDR3: TGTGCCAGCAGCTTTATAAGACTAGCCAAAACTAGCACAGATACGCAGTATTTT. Full variable domain (rest looked up from reference TRBV7-2 and TRBJ2-3): GAGVSQSPSNKVTEKGKDVELRCDPISGHTALYWYRQSLGQGLEFLIYFQGNSAPDKSGLPSDRFSAERTGGSVSTLTIQRTQQEDSAVYLCASSFIRLAKTSTDTQYFGPGTRLTVL.

CDR3 bases: TGTGCCAGCAGCGGAACAGGGATCGGAAACATTCAGTACTTC. This encodes CASSGTGIGNIQYF. This chain links TRBV9 with TRBJ2-4, with D maybe TRBD1 (6 bases). Germline V lookup: CDR1 SGDLS, CDR2 YYNGEE. The length of the CDR3 is 14 residues. The germline V and J ends were trimmed by 3 bases and 6 bases, with 13 bases remaining between them. Supplemented by reference TRBV9 and TRBJ2-4, the full variable domain reads DSGVTQTPKHLITATGQRVTLRCSPRSGDLSVYWYQQSLDQGLQFLIQYYNGEERAKGNILERFSAQQFPDLHSELNLSSLELGDSALYFCASSGTGIGNIQYFGAGTRLSVL.

The J gene is TRBJ2-1, the V gene TRBV21-1; the table assigns TRBD2, which was not confirmed against the DNA. TRBV21-1 is a pseudogene locus. The CDR3 spans 16 residues. DNA of the CDR3: TGTGCCAGCCTTCCGCGGAGAAACCCCTTCTACAATGAGCAGTTCTTC. Translation gives CASLPRRNPFYNEQFF.

The chain carries TRBV7-2 and TRBJ1-2; D is uncertain. V shed 3 bases and J shed 7 bases, with 15 bases lying between them. Germline V lookup: CDR1 SGHTA, CDR2 FQGNSA. This CDR3 has 14 residues. CDR3 coding DNA: TGTGCCAGCAGCTTTCGAACGGCTGCGGTTGGCTACACCTTC. Translating it yields CASSFRTAAVGYTF.

The chain combines TRBV25-1 with TRBJ1-1, with D unclear. V was shortened by 5 bases and J by 0 bases, with 4 bases between the two germline ends. Per germline, CDR1 MGHDK and CDR2 SYGVNS. The CDR3 runs to 12 residues. CDR3 sequence (DNA): TGTGCCAGCAGTATTATGAACACTGAAGCTTTCTTT. Translation gives CASSIMNTEAFF.

V usage is TRBV2 and J usage is TRBJ1-1; possible D gene TRBD1, 6 bases. The CDR3 length is 14 residues. Trimming left V 7 bases short and J 5 bases short, with 17 bases between. Per the germline V gene, CDR1 is SNHLY and CDR2 is FYNNEI. DNA of the CDR3: TGTGCCAGCACCCTAGGCCTAGGGGGAACTGAAGCTTTCTTT. As protein: CASTLGLGGTEAFF.

V gene TRBV7-2 combines with J gene TRBJ1-5; perhaps TRBD1 as D (5 bases). The ends were cut back, 1 base at V and 11 bases at J, with 15 bases in the middle. Germline V gene lookup returns CDR1 SGHTA and CDR2 FQGNSA. The CDR3 length is 14 residues. The CDR3 is CASSLVADPGAQHF. The DNA for the CDR3 is TGTGCCAGCAGCTTAGTGGCAGACCCGGGGGCCCAGCATTTT.

Here the CDR3 DNA reads TGTGCCAGCAGCTTATGGCAAACTAATGAAAAACTGTTTTTT. Its translation is CASSLWQTNEKLFF. This chain uses TRBV11-2 with TRBJ1-4; D unresolved. Between the trimmed V and J ends, which lost 2 bases and 1 base, there was a span of 5 bases. The CDR3 totals 14 residues. Germline assignment: CDR1 SGHAT and CDR2 FQNNGV.

The J gene is TRBJ1-2, the V gene TRBV6-1; tentative D call: TRBD1 (5 bases). Germline CDR1 reads MNHNS; CDR2 reads SASEGT. Trimming shortened V by 1 base and J by 6 bases, and 9 bases separated the two germline ends. This CDR3 has 13 residues. The CDR3 is CASSEDRSDGYTF. The CDR3 nucleotides read TGTGCCAGCAGTGAAGACAGGAGCGATGGCTACACCTTC.

The CDR3 coding sequence is TGCAGCGTTGTCAGATTTGAGGGCACTGAAGCTTTCTTT. Translating it yields CSVVRFEGTEAFF. V and J are TRBV29-1 and TRBJ1-1; D is uncertain. This CDR3 is built from 13 residues. Looked up from germline, CDR1 is SQVTM and CDR2 is ANQGSEA. With 4 bases removed from V and 4 bases from J, the gap between germline ends came to 13 bases.

V gene TRBV9 combines with J gene TRBJ1-2; D call uncertain. CDR3 length: 16 residues. Germline V gene data show CDR1 as SGDLS and CDR2 as YYNGEE. V lost 0 bases and J lost 2, with 14 bases in between. CDR3 nucleotides: TGTGCCAGCAGCGTAGGTTGGCTCCGCCCCAACTATGGCTACACCTTC. Amino acids: CASSVGWLRPNYGYTF.

The genes are TRBV6-2 or TRBV6-3 and TRBJ2-3, with D possibly matching TRBD2 (5 bases). This CDR3 has 15 amino acids. Germline loops: CDR1 MNHEY, CDR2 SVGEGT. V shed 6 bases and J shed 0 bases, with 13 bases lying between them. The chain's CDR3 is CASSALVASTDTQYF. CDR3 nucleotides: TGTGCCAGCAGCGCGTTGGTAGCGAGCACAGATACGCAGTATTTT.

The chain has TRBV5-6 and TRBJ2-5; 7 bases map to TRBD1. V lost 3 bases, J lost 5 bases, and 7 bases stayed unmatched. Germline values: CDR1 SGHDT, CDR2 YYEEEE. The CDR3 covers 14 residues. CDR3: CASSSWLTGETQYF. As DNA, the CDR3 is TGTGCCAGCAGCTCTTGGCTGACAGGGGAGACCCAGTACTTC.

This clone was found once. The V call is TRBV3-1 (or the pseudogene TRBV3-2), the J call TRBJ2-3, with 8 bases lining up with TRBD1. Germline V gives CDR1 LGHDT, CDR2 YNNKEL (reference sequence). V lost 4 bases, J lost 4 bases, and 4 bases stayed unmatched. This CDR3 contains 14 residues. CDR3 loop: CASSPDRGSDTQYF. CDR3 bases: TGTGCCAGCAGCCCTGACAGGGGCTCAGATACGCAGTATTTT.

Here the CDR3 DNA reads TGTGCCACCAGCAGGGCCGACAGGGTGGTCTATGGCTACACCTTC. It codes for CATSRADRVVYGYTF. The V gene is TRBV15, the J gene TRBJ1-2, with 7 nucleotides matching TRBD1. Germline V gives CDR1 LNHNV, CDR2 YYDKDF (reference sequence). The V and J ends lost 3 bases and 4 bases, in that order; junction bases with no gene match: 8. This CDR3 is 15 amino acids long. Combining the CDR3 with reference TRBV15 and TRBJ1-2 gives the whole variable domain DAMVIQNPRYQVTQFGKPVTLSCSQTLNHNVMYWYQQKSSQAPKLLFHYYDKDFNNEADTPDNFQSRRPNTSFCFLDIRSPGLGDTAMYLCATSRADRVVYGYTFGSGTRLTVV.

This clone was seen a single time. The CDR3 region is CAIQGSLNQPQHF. For the CDR3, the DNA is TGTGCCATACAGGGAAGCCTCAATCAGCCCCAGCATTTT. The V gene is TRBV6-5, the J gene TRBJ1-5, with D maybe TRBD1 (6 bases). This CDR3 is 13 amino acids long. V was pared by 10 bases and J by 3 bases, with 13 bases between. Per germline, CDR1 MNHEY and CDR2 SVGAGI.